The rows below give T cell receptor beta chains drawn from one sample of a study of sequential checkpoint blockade in melanoma. Generated by immunoSEQ multiplex PCR, the TCRdb table keeps only in-frame clones and is missing some. The table lists 15,000 to 20,000 clones, nearly 80% of them singletons. The specimen was CD8+ T cells sorted from blood (inferred from file names), collected from a patient given nivolumab and ipilimumab in sequence. The receptors derive from a human donor with melanoma. The CDR3 runs from the conserved cysteine through the conserved F or W. A D gene is named only where the DNA matches it firmly. Size is stated for part of the rows, as once, few or many counts, or as a class when the clone is expanded.

J gene	D gene	clone size	V gene	CDR3 protein	CDR3 DNA
TRBJ1-2	TRBD1	NA	TRBV4-3	CASSQDPARGRDDYGYTF	TGCGCCAGCAGCCAAGATCCAGCCAGGGGGCGCGATGACTATGGCTACACCTTC
TRBJ2-7	NA	NA	TRBV11-2	CASSRGPYSYEQYF	TGTGCCAGCAGCAGAGGTCCTTATTCCTACGAGCAGTACTTC
TRBJ1-5	NA	NA	TRBV28	CASSLSRQQNQPQHF	TGTGCCAGCAGTTTATCTAGGCAGCAAAATCAGCCCCAGCATTTT
TRBJ2-7	TRBD2	NA	TRBV4-1	CASSNEGREAPGHEQYF	TGCGCCAGCAGCAATGAGGGGCGGGAGGCCCCAGGTCACGAGCAGTACTTC
TRBJ1-2	NA	NA	TRBV5-5	CASSLGRGRYYGYTF	TGTGCCAGCAGCTTAGGGAGGGGAAGGTACTATGGCTACACCTTC
TRBJ2-7	NA	NA	TRBV28	CASSFPRSYEQYF	TGTGCCAGCAGTTTCCCCCGCTCCTACGAGCAGTACTTC
TRBJ2-7	TRBD1	NA	TRBV7-3	CASSQGQADVYEQYF	TGTGCCAGCAGCCAAGGACAGGCCGATGTATACGAGCAGTACTTC
TRBJ1-5	TRBD1	medium-sized	TRBV9	CASSAGQAYQPQHF	TGTGCCAGCAGCGCGGGACAGGCTTATCAGCCCCAGCATTTT
TRBJ2-7	NA	NA	TRBV2	CASLGILVNEQYF	TGTGCCAGCTTGGGAATACTAGTTAACGAGCAGTACTTC
TRBJ1-2	NA	NA	TRBV27	CASSRQGQGRDGYTF	TGTGCCAGCAGCCGCCAGGGGCAGGGACGTGATGGCTACACCTTC